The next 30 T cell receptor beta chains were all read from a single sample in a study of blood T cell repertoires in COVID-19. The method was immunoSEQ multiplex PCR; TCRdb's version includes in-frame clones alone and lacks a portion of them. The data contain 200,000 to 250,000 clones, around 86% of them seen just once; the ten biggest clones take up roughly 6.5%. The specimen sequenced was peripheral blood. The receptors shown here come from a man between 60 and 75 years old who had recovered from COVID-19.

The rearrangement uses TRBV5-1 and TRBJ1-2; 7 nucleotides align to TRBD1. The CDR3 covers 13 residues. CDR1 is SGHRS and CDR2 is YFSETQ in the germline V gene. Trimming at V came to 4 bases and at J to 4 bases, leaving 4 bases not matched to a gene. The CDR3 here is CASSKGDSYGYTF. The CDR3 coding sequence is TGCGCCAGCAGCAAGGGGGACAGCTATGGCTACACCTTC.

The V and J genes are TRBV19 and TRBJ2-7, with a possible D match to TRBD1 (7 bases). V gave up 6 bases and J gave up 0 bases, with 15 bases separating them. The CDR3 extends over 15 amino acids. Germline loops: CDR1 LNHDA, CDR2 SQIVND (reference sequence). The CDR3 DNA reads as TGTGCCAGTAGCAGGGGGGAACCCCACTCCTACGAGCAGTACTTC. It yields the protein CASSRGEPHSYEQYF.

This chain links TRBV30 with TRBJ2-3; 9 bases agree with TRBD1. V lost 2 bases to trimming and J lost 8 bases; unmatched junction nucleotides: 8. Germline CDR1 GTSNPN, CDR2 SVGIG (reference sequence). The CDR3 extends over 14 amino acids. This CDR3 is CAWSRDRVARTQYF. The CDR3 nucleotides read TGTGCCTGGAGTCGGGACAGGGTGGCCCGTACGCAGTATTTT.

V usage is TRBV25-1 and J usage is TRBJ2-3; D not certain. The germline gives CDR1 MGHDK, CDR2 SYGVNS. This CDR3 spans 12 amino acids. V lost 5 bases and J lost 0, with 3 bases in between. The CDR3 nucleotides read TGTGCCAGCAGTCTTAGCACAGATACGCAGTATTTT. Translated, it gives CASSLSTDTQYF.

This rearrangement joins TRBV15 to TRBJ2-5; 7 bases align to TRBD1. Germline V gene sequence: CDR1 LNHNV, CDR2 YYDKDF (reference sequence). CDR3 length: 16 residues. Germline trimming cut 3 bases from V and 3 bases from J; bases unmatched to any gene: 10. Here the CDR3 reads CATSRYLGDRKETQYF. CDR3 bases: TGTGCCACCAGCAGGTATCTAGGGGACAGAAAAGAGACCCAGTACTTC.

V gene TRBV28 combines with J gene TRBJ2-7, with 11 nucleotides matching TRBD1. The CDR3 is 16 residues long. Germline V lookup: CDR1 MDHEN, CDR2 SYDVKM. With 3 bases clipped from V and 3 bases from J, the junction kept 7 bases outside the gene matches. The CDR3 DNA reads TGTGCCAGCAGTTTGAGTTTGGGACAGGGGGGCTACGAGCAGTACTTC. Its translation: CASSLSLGQGGYEQYF.

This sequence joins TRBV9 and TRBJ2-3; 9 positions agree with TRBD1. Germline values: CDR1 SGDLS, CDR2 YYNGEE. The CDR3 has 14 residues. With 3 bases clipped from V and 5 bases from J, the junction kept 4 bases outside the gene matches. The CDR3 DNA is TGTGCCAGCAGCGGACAGGGACAGGGAGATACGCAGTATTTT. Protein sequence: CASSGQGQGDTQYF. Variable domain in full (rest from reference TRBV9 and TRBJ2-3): DSGVTQTPKHLITATGQRVTLRCSPRSGDLSVYWYQQSLDQGLQFLIQYYNGEERAKGNILERFSAQQFPDLHSELNLSSLELGDSALYFCASSGQGQGDTQYFGPGTRLTVL.

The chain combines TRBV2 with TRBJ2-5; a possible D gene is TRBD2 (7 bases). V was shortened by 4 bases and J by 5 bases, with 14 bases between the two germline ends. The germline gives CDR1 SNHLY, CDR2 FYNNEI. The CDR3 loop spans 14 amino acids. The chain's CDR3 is CASSVGGGGETQYF. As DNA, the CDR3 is TGTGCCAGCAGTGTCGGCGGGGGCGGGGAGACCCAGTACTTC.

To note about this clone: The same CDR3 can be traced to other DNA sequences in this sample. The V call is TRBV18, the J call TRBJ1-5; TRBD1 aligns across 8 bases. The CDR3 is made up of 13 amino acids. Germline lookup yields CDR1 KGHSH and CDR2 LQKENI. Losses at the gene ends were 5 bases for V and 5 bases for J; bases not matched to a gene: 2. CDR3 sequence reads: CASSGQGDQPQHF. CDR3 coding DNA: TGTGCCAGCTCAGGACAGGGTGATCAGCCCCAGCATTTT.

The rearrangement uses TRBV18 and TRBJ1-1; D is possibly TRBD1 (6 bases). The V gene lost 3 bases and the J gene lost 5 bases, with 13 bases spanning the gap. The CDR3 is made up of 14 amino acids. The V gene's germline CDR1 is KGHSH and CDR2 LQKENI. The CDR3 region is CASSPLRGGTEAFF. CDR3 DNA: TGTGCCAGCTCACCGTTGAGGGGGGGAACTGAAGCTTTCTTT. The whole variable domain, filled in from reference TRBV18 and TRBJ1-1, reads NAGVMQNPRHLVRRRGQEARLRCSPMKGHSHVYWYRQLPEEGLKFMVYLQKENIIDESGMPKERFSAEFPKEGPSILRIQQVVRGDSAAYFCASSPLRGGTEAFFGQGTRLTVV.

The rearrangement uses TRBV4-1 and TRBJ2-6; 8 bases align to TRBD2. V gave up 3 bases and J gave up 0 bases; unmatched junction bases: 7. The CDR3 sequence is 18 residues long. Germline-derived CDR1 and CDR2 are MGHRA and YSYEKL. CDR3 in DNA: TGCGCCAGCAGCCATAGACTAGCGCAAAGCTCTGGGGCCAACGTCCTGACTTTC. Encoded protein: CASSHRLAQSSGANVLTF.

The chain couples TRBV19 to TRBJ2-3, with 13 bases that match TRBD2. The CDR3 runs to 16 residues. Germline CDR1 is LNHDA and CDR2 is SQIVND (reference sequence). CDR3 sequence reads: CAADGTSGVVTDTQYF. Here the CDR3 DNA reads TGTGCAGCGGACGGGACTAGCGGGGTAGTCACAGATACGCAGTATTTT.

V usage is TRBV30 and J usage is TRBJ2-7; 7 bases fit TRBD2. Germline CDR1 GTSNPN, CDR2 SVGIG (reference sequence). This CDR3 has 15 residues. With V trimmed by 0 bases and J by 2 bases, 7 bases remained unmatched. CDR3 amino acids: CAWSVRGSAAYEQYF. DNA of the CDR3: TGTGCCTGGAGTGTACGCGGGAGCGCAGCCTACGAGCAGTACTTC. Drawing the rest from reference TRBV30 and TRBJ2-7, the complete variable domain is SQTIHQWPATLVQPVGSPLSLECTVEGTSNPNLYWYRQAAGRGLQLLFYSVGIGQISSEVPQNLSASRPQDRQFILSSKKLLLSDSGFYLCAWSVRGSAAYEQYFGPGTRLTVT.

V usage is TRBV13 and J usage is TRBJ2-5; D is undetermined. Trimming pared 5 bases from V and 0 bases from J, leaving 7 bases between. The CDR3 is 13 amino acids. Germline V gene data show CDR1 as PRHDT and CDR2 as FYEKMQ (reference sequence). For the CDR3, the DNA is TGTGCCAGCAGCCTCCGGGACCAAGAGACCCAGTACTTC. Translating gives CASSLRDQETQYF.

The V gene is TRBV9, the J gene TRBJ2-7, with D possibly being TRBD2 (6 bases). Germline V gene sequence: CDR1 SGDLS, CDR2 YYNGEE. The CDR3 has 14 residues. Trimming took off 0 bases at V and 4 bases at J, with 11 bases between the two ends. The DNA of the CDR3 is TGTGCCAGCAGCGTAGAAAGGGGAGGTTACGAGCAGTACTTC. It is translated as CASSVERGGYEQYF.

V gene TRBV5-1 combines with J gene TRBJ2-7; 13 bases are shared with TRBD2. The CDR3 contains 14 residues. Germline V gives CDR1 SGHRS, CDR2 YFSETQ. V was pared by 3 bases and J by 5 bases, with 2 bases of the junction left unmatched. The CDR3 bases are TGCGCCAGCAGCTCCGGGACTAGCGGGAACGAGCAGTACTTC. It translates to CASSSGTSGNEQYF. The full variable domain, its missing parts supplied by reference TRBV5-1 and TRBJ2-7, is KAGVTQTPRYLIKTRGQQVTLSCSPISGHRSVSWYQQTPGQGLQFLFEYFSETQRNKGNFPGRFSGRQFSNSRSEMNVSTLELGDSALYLCASSSGTSGNEQYFGPGTRLTVT.

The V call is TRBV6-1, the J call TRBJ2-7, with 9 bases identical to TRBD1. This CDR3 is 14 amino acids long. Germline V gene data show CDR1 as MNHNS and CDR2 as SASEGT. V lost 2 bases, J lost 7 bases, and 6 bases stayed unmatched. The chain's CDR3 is CASSEPGQGWEQYF. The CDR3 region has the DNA TGTGCCAGCAGTGAACCGGGACAGGGTTGGGAGCAGTACTTC.

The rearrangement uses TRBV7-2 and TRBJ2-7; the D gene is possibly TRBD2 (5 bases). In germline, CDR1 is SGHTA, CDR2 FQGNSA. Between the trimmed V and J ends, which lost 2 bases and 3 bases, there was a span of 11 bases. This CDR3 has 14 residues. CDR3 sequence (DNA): TGTGCCAGCAGCTTACAGTCCCGGGACTACGAGCAGTACTTC. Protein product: CASSLQSRDYEQYF.

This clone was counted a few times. CDR3 region: CASSYDGVAGNTIYF. DNA for the CDR3: TGTGCCAGCAGTTACGACGGGGTAGCAGGAAACACCATATATTTT. The gene calls are TRBV6-5 and TRBJ1-3; D ambiguous. CDR1 and CDR2 from the germline V gene are MNHEY and SVGAGI. CDR3 length: 15 amino acids. V gave up 2 bases and J gave up 4 bases, with 12 bases separating them.

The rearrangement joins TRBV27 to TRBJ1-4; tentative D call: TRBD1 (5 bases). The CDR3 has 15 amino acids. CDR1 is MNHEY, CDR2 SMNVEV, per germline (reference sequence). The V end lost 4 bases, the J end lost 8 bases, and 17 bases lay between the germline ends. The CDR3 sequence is CASSSRDGVWEKLFF. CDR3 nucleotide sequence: TGTGCCAGCAGTTCCAGGGATGGGGTTTGGGAAAAACTGTTTTTT.

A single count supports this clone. The DNA for the CDR3 is TGTGCCAGCAGTTTAACAGGGGCCGGTTCCTACGAGCAGTACTTC. It yields the protein CASSLTGAGSYEQYF. V and J are TRBV28 and TRBJ2-7; TRBD1 aligns across 7 bases. V dropped 2 bases and J dropped 1; count of bases not matched to a gene: 5. CDR3 length: 15 amino acids. The germline CDR1 and CDR2 sequences are MDHEN and SYDVKM.

The CDR3 sequence is CASSEVSSGSTDTQYF. In DNA, the CDR3 is TGTGCCAGCAGTGAAGTTTCTAGCGGTAGCACAGATACGCAGTATTTT. This chain joins TRBV2 and TRBJ2-3, with TRBD2 matching 7 bases. Per the germline V gene, CDR1 is SNHLY and CDR2 is FYNNEI. The V gene end was trimmed by 1 base and the J gene end by 0 bases; junction bases not matched to a gene: 4. This CDR3 contains 16 residues.

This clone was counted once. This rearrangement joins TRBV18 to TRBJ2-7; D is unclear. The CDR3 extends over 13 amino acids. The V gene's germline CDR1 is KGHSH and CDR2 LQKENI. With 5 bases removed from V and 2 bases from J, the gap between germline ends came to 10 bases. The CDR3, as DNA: TGTGCCAGCTCATCGACATCCACCTACGAGCAGTACTTC. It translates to CASSSTSTYEQYF.

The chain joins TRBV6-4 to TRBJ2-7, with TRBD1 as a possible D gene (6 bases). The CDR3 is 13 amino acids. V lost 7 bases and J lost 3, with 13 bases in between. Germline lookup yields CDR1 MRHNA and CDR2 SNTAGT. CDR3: CASTMDRGYEQYF. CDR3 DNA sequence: TGTGCCAGCACCATGGACAGAGGCTACGAGCAGTACTTC.

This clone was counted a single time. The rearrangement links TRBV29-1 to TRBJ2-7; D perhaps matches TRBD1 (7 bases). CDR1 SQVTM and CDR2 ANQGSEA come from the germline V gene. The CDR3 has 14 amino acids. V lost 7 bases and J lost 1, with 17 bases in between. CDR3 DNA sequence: TGCAGCGCTCTAAGGCAGGGGGGATCCTACGAGCAGTACTTC. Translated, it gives CSALRQGGSYEQYF.

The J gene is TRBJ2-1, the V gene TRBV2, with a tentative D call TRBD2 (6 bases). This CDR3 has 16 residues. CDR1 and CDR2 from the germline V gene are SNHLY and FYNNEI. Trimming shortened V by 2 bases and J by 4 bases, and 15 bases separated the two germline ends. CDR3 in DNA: TGTGCCAGCAGTGAAATTGGGCTAGCGCCTTACAATGAGCAGTTCTTC. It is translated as CASSEIGLAPYNEQFF.

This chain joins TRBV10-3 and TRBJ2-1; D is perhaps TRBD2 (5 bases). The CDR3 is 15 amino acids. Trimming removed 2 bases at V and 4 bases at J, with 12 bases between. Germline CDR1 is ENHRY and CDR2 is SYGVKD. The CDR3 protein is CAISEPAERYNEQFF. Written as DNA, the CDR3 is TGTGCCATCAGTGAGCCAGCGGAGAGATACAATGAGCAGTTCTTC.

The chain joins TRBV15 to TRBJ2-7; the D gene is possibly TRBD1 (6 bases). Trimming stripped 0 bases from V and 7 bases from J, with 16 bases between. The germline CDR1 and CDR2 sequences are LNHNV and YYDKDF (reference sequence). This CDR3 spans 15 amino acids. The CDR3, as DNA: TGTGCCACCAGCAGAGATCGGGTGGGGGCTGGGGAGCAGTACTTC. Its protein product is CATSRDRVGAGEQYF.

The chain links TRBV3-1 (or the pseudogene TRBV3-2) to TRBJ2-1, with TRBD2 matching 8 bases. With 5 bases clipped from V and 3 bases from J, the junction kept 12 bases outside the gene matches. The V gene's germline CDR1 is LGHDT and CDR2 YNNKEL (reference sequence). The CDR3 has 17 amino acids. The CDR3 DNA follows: TGTGCCAGCAGCTCCCAAAGGGCTAGCGGGCGCTACAATGAGCAGTTCTTC. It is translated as CASSSQRASGRYNEQFF.

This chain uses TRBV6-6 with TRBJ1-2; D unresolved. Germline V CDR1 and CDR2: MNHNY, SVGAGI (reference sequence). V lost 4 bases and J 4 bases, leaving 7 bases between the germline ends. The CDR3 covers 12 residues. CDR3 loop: CASSSIGYGYTF. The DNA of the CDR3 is TGTGCCAGCAGTTCCATCGGCTATGGCTACACCTTC.